These 16 T cell receptor beta chains share one sample of origin, sequenced in a study of cytomegalovirus exposure and HLA in healthy donors. PCR primers comprised 60 Vbeta and 13 Jbeta primers. Profiled with immunoSEQ multiplex PCR; TCRdb holds only in-frame clones, not every one. This sample's table has about 25,000 clones. Sequencing input: PBMCs. The source of these receptors is a male donor in good health and CMV-seropositive.

As regards this clone: Other DNA variants within this sample encode the same CDR3. The rearrangement uses TRBV5-6 and TRBJ1-2; possibly TRBD1 for D (5 bases). This CDR3 is 13 amino acids long. Germline CDR1 and CDR2: SGHDT and YYEEEE. The ends were cut back, 0 bases at V and 6 bases at J, with 9 bases in the middle. CDR3 coding DNA: TGTGCCAGCAGCTTGGGGCAGGGTCATGGCTACACCTTC. Translating gives CASSLGQGHGYTF.

The chain is built from TRBV10-1 and TRBJ2-7; 12 bases fit TRBD2. The CDR3 length is 15 residues. Trimming at V came to 0 bases and at J to 4 bases, leaving 1 base not matched to a gene. CDR1 and CDR2 from the germline V gene are WNHNN and SYGVQD (reference sequence). CDR3 in amino acids: CASSESTSGGYEQYF. The CDR3 nucleotides are TGCGCCAGCAGTGAGTCGACTAGCGGGGGTTACGAGCAGTACTTC.

This chain links TRBV30 with TRBJ1-6; no firm D call. CDR1 GTSNPN and CDR2 SVGIG come from the germline V gene (reference sequence). This CDR3 comprises 13 residues. V lost 1 base and J 10 bases, leaving 11 bases between the germline ends. This CDR3 reads CAWSGSQASPLHF. CDR3 DNA sequence: TGTGCCTGGAGTGGTTCCCAGGCCTCACCCCTCCACTTT. Full variable domain (missing parts from reference TRBV30 and TRBJ1-6): SQTIHQWPATLVQPVGSPLSLECTVEGTSNPNLYWYRQAAGRGLQLLFYSVGIGQISSEVPQNLSASRPQDRQFILSSKKLLLSDSGFYLCAWSGSQASPLHFGNGTRLTVT.

V usage is TRBV28 and J usage is TRBJ2-1, with D unclear. The CDR3 covers 14 residues. CDR1 is MDHEN, CDR2 SYDVKM, per germline. Deletions cut 7 bases from V and 6 bases from J, with 16 bases between. CDR3 residues: CASMNRWFSNEQFF. The CDR3 DNA reads TGTGCCAGCATGAACAGATGGTTCAGCAATGAGCAGTTCTTC.

The chain links TRBV11-3 to TRBJ1-6; D is perhaps TRBD1 (6 bases). Germline lookup yields CDR1 SGHNT and CDR2 YENEEA. V was clipped by 3 bases and J by 5 bases, with 8 bases between them. The CDR3 is 14 amino acids. The CDR3 region has the DNA TGTGCCAGCAGCTTGACAGGCAATAATTCACCCCTCCACTTT. The encoded protein is CASSLTGNNSPLHF.

In regard to this clone: The junction and the germline gene differ at one end; a read error may be behind it. The V and J genes are TRBV30 and TRBJ1-5; no firm D call. The CDR3 spans 15 residues. The germline gives CDR1 GTSNPN, CDR2 SVGIG (reference sequence). CDR3 loop: CAGSVGERGNQPQHF. For the CDR3, the DNA is TGTGCCGGGAGTGTAGGAGAACGCGGCAATCAGCCCCAGCATTTT.

The rearrangement joins TRBV27 to TRBJ2-7, with 7 nucleotides matching TRBD1. V gave up 4 bases and J gave up 2 bases; unmatched junction bases: 5. Per germline, CDR1 MNHEY and CDR2 SMNVEV (reference sequence). The CDR3 is made up of 14 amino acids. Written as DNA, the CDR3 is TGTGCCAGCAGTTATGGGCAGGGGGCCTACGAGCAGTACTTC. It is translated as CASSYGQGAYEQYF.

The CDR3 protein is CAVRDRGQSEAFF. CDR3 DNA sequence: TGTGCCGTAAGGGACAGGGGGCAATCTGAAGCTTTCTTT. V gene TRBV10-3 combines with J gene TRBJ1-1, with 12 positions matching TRBD1. This CDR3 is built from 13 residues. V lost 11 bases, J lost 6 bases, and 7 bases stayed unmatched. CDR1 ENHRY and CDR2 SYGVKD come from the germline V gene.

The V and J genes are TRBV6-1 and TRBJ2-7, with 8 bases aligning to TRBD2. CDR1 and CDR2 from the germline V gene are MNHNS and SASEGT. Trimming took 1 base from V and 2 from J; bases not matched to a gene: 7. This CDR3 contains 16 residues. Here the CDR3 reads CASSEGTGGGPYEQYF. CDR3 sequence (DNA): TGTGCCAGCAGTGAAGGGACGGGGGGGGGACCCTACGAGCAGTACTTC.

The chain employs TRBV28 and TRBJ2-1; 11 bases match TRBD1. CDR1 is MDHEN, CDR2 SYDVKM, per germline. The trim removed 4 bases at V and 7 bases at J, leaving 3 bases unmatched. CDR3 length: 14 residues. DNA of the CDR3: TGTGCCAGCAGTTGGGACAGGGGGATGAATGAGCAGTTCTTC. Translating it yields CASSWDRGMNEQFF. The whole variable domain, filled in from reference TRBV28 and TRBJ2-1, reads DVKVTQSSRYLVKRTGEKVFLECVQDMDHENMFWYRQDPGLGLRLIYFSYDVKMKEKGDIPEGYSVSREKKERFSLILESASTNQTSMYLCASSWDRGMNEQFFGPGTRLTVL.

V usage is TRBV18 and J usage is TRBJ2-1; no firm D call. The CDR3 covers 12 residues. Trimming removed 0 bases from V and 7 bases from J, with 4 bases in between. Germline V gene sequence: CDR1 KGHSH, CDR2 LQKENI. The CDR3 coding sequence is TGTGCCAGCTCACCACCGACAAATGAGCAGTTCTTC. The encoded protein is CASSPPTNEQFF.

The chain is built from TRBV7-2 and TRBJ1-5; possible D gene TRBD1, 5 bases. The CDR3 extends over 14 amino acids. Trimming stripped 1 base from V and 9 bases from J, with 13 bases between. Germline V gene sequence: CDR1 SGHTA, CDR2 FQGNSA. CDR3 amino acids: CASSLEGRGGPQHF. CDR3 sequence (DNA): TGTGCCAGCAGCTTAGAGGGGAGGGGTGGGCCCCAGCATTTT.

This rearrangement joins TRBV6-1 to TRBJ2-2, with 12 bases identical to TRBD2. The CDR3 has 15 amino acids. J gave up 6 bases and V 1 base, and 0 bases lay outside the gene matches. CDR1 is MNHNS, CDR2 SASEGT, per germline. This chain's CDR3 is CASSEGLAGAGELFF. CDR3 DNA: TGTGCCAGCAGTGAAGGACTAGCGGGAGCCGGGGAGCTGTTTTTT.

The chain has TRBV30 and TRBJ2-7; 12 bases align to TRBD2. V was clipped by 5 bases and J by 3 bases; unmatched bases: 2. The CDR3 length is 13 residues. Germline loops: CDR1 GTSNPN, CDR2 SVGIG (reference sequence). The CDR3 coding sequence is TGTGCCTGGGGGACTAGCGGGTACTACGAGCAGTACTTC. Translation gives CAWGTSGYYEQYF.

The V call is TRBV10-3, the J call TRBJ1-1, with TRBD1 matching over 7 bases. The CDR3 is 13 amino acids. Germline assignment: CDR1 ENHRY and CDR2 SYGVKD. The junction had 3 bases not matched to a gene; V was cut back by 8 bases and J by 0 bases. CDR3 coding DNA: TGTGCCATCTTGGGACAGATGAACACTGAAGCTTTCTTT. Its translation: CAILGQMNTEAFF.

V gene TRBV19 combines with J gene TRBJ1-2; TRBD1 might be the D (5 bases). Trimming took 6 bases from V and 4 from J, leaving 12 bases between them. CDR1 LNHDA and CDR2 SQIVND come from the germline V gene (reference sequence). The CDR3 is 13 residues long. CDR3 nucleotide sequence: TGTGCCAGTAGGCCTGGCAGGGCCTATGGCTACACCTTC. Amino acid sequence: CASRPGRAYGYTF. The whole variable domain, remainder taken from reference TRBV19 and TRBJ1-2, is DGGITQSPKYLFRKEGQNVTLSCEQNLNHDAMYWYRQDPGQGLRLIYYSQIVNDFQKGDIAEGYSVSREKKESFPLTVTSAQKNPTAFYLCASRPGRAYGYTFGSGTRLTVV.